The clone carrying this T cell receptor (beta chain) was recorded once. These data are taken from a study of blood T cell repertoires in COVID-19. About the research overall: T cells, B-cell-depleted T cells, or PBMCs supplied cDNA or gDNA.

The CDR3 loop spans 16 amino acids. From germline, CDR1 is SGHTA and CDR2 FQGNSA. V was pared by 0 bases and J by 0 bases, with 9 bases between. Original methodology: Amplified reference gene primers provided the basis for estimating nucleated cell counts. TCRdb's table, derived via immunoSEQ multiplex PCR, lists solely in-frame clones and lacks some. The V and J calls and clone size come from that table; D and trimming were worked out from the DNA. The top ten hold approximately 18% of the sample, which has approximately 160,000 clones, around 84% seen once. The sample was peripheral blood. The TCR was taken from a woman aged 80 or over with acute or convalescent COVID-19. The J gene is TRBJ2-1, the V gene TRBV7-2; D may be TRBD2 (6 bases). The CDR3 DNA sequence: TGTGCCAGCAGCTTAGCTAGCGGACTCTCCTACAATGAGCAGTTCTTC. Protein sequence: CASSLASGLSYNEQFF.